This T cell receptor beta chain stems from a study of CD8+ T cells in alopecia areata. Study overall: The share of scalp area affected provided the severity score for treated patients. Overall study results and limits: As there was one nonresponder, how baseline CD8+ expansion relates to response remains uncertain. Patients showed less clear TCR sequence sharing than mice, possibly partly because of HLA diversity.

cDNA prepared by RNA extraction and subsequent reverse transcription served as the template for sequencing. Assay used: immunoSEQ multiplex PCR; TCRdb lists only in-frame clones, some missing. The sample contains 90,000 to 120,000 clones, 84% of which appear only once. Treatment indicated: oral pan-JAK inhibitor, 5-10 mg twice daily. Notes on this clone: Its antigen is still unknown.

Per germline, CDR1 SGHTA and CDR2 FQGNSA. V gave up 1 base and J gave up 3 bases, with 13 bases separating them. The CDR3 has 15 residues. The V call is TRBV7-2, the J call TRBJ2-7; D not resolved. This receptor was taken from a human donor with alopecia areata. The input for sequencing was CD8+ T cells sorted from blood, taken at week 24, from a patient treated with tofacitinib. This CDR3 is CASSLELSPLYEQYF. In nucleotides, the CDR3 is TGTGCCAGCAGCTTAGAGTTATCCCCTCTCTACGAGCAGTACTTC.